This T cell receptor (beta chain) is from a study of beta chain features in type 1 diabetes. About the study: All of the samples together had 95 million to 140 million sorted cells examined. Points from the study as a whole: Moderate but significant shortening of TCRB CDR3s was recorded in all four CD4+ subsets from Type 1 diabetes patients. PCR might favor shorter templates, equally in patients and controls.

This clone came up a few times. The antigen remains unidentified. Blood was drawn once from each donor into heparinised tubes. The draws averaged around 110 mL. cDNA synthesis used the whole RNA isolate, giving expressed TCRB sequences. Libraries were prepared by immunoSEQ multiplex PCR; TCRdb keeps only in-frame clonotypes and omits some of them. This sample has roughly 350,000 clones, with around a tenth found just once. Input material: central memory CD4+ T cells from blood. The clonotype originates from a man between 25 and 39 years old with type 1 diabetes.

CDR3 residues: CASSPYRGHGNTIYF. The CDR3 nucleotides are TGTGCCAGCAGCCCTTACAGGGGTCATGGAAACACCATATATTTT. V is TRBV21-1 and J is TRBJ1-3; the listed D gene, TRBD1, was not tested against the DNA. TRBV21-1 is listed as a pseudogene. The CDR3 has 15 amino acids.